This TCR beta chain is from a study of blood T cell repertoires in COVID-19. TCRdb keeps only in-frame clones here, not all; method: immunoSEQ multiplex PCR. This table has around 230,000 clones, around nine tenths appearing once. The sequence was collected from a man aged 40-50 years with acute or convalescent COVID-19. The sequenced sample consisted of peripheral blood.

For the CDR3, the DNA is TGCGCCAGCAGCTTGGCGCTAGGGGGTGGTTCCTACGAGCAGTACTTC. It translates to CASSLALGGGSYEQYF. V and J are TRBV5-1 and TRBJ2-7; a possible D gene is TRBD1 (6 bases). Trimming stripped 0 bases from V and 1 base from J, with 14 bases between. Germline CDR1 is SGHRS and CDR2 is YFSETQ. The CDR3 consists of 16 residues.